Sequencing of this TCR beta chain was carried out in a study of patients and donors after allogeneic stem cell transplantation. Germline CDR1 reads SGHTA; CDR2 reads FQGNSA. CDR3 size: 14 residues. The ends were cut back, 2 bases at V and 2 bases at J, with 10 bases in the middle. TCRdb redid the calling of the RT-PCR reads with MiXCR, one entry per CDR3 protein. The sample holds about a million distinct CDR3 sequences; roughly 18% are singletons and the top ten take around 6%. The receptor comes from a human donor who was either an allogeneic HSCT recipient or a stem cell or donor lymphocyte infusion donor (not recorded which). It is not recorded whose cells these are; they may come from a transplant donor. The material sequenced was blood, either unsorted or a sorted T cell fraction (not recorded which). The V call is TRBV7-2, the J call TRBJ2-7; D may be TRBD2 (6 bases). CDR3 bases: TGTGCCAGCAGCTTACTAGCGTTGACCTACGAGCAGTACTTC. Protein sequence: CASSLLALTYEQYF.